The clone carrying this T cell receptor beta chain was counted a few times. Its antigen is unknown. Researchers reported that TCR beta cDNA libraries carried unique molecular identifiers. Input amounts of 1 to 10 million T cells were used. These gave about 500,000 cDNA molecules, so each molecule approximated one T cell. Via MiXCR, TCRdb re-called the PCR reads, giving one row per CDR3 protein. The sample contains about 190,000 distinct CDR3 sequences, approximately 29% of which appear only once. The sample comes from a study of post-analysis software for immune sequencing data. Overall study: Recorded disease courses covered relapsing-remitting, secondary progressive and progressive-relapsing multiple sclerosis. Some patients had no subtype annotation.

This CDR3 is built from 14 residues. The V gene's germline CDR1 is WSHSY and CDR2 SAAADI. Trimming shortened V by 0 bases and J by 6 bases, and 9 bases separated the two germline ends. Study-wide points: Patients showed TRBV5-6, TRBV5-1 and TRBV20-1 among four to six TRBV segments more frequent than in controls. Patients with multiple sclerosis recorded significantly lower normalized Chao1 diversity than controls, the study found. Clustering by F measure revealed strong co-clustering among samples prepared together in one batch.

The sequenced material came from blood. The origin of this receptor is a girl aged 2-17 years with multiple sclerosis. The gene calls are TRBV10-2 and TRBJ1-5; D is ambiguous. The CDR3 nucleotides are TGCGCCAGCAGTGAGTCGCGGCAGGCTCAGCCCCAGCATTTT. This encodes CASSESRQAQPQHF.